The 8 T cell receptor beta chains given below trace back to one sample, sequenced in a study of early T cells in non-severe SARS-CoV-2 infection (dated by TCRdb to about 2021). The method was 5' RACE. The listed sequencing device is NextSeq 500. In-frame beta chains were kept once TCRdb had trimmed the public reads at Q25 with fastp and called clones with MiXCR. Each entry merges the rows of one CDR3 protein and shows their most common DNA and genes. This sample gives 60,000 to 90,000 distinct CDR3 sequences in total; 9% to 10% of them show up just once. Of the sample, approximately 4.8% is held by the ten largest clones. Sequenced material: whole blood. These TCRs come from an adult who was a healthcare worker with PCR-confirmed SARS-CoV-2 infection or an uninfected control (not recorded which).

The CDR3 loop is CASSATGQRQYF. The CDR3 DNA sequence: TGTGCCAGCAGCGCGACAGGGCAGAGGCAGTACTTC. The J gene is TRBJ2-7, the V gene TRBV27, with TRBD1 identical over 7 bases. Per the germline V gene, CDR1 is MNHEY and CDR2 is SMNVEV (reference sequence). Trimming cost V 6 bases and J 9 bases; bases outside gene matches: 8. The CDR3 loop spans 12 amino acids.

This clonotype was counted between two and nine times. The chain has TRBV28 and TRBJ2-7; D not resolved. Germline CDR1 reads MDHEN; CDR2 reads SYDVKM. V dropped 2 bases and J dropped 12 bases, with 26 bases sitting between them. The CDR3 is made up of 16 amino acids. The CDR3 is CASSLQARALPRRLYF. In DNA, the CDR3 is TGTGCCAGCAGTTTACAAGCCCGGGCGCTACCCCGCCGCTTGTACTTC.

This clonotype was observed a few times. CDR3 coding DNA: TGTGCCAGCAGCTTAAGGGTCGGACTAGCCGGGGAGCAGTACTTC. It is translated as CASSLRVGLAGEQYF. The chain joins TRBV13 to TRBJ2-7, with 8 bases matching TRBD2. Trimming took 2 bases from V and 7 from J; bases not matched to a gene: 10. Germline V gene lookup returns CDR1 PRHDT and CDR2 FYEKMQ (reference sequence). The CDR3 runs 15 residues. Full variable domain (missing parts from reference TRBV13 and TRBJ2-7): AAGVIQSPRHLIKEKRETATLKCYPIPRHDTVYWYQQGPGQDPQFLISFYEKMQSDKGSIPDRFSAQQFSDYHSELNMSSLELGDSALYFCASSLRVGLAGEQYFGPGTRLTVT.

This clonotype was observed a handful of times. The CDR3 region is CASSEGPYEQYF. The CDR3 DNA follows: TGTGCCAGCAGCGAAGGCCCCTACGAGCAGTACTTC. This chain connects TRBV3-1 to TRBJ2-7; D is undetermined. The length of the CDR3 is 12 residues. V shed 5 bases and J shed 2 bases, with 7 bases lying between them. Germline V gene lookup returns CDR1 LGHDT and CDR2 YNNKEL (reference sequence).

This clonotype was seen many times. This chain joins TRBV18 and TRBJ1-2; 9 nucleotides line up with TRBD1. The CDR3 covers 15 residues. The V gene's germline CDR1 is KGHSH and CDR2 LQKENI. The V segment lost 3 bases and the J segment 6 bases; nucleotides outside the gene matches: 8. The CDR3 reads CASSPGQGTNHGYTF. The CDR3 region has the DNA TGTGCCAGCTCACCGGGACAGGGAACCAACCATGGCTACACCTTC.

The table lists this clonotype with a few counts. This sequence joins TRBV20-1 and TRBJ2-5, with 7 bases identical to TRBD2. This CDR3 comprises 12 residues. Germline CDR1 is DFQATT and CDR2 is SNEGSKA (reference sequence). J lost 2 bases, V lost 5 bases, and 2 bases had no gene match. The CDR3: CSALAAQETQYF. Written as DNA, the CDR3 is TGCAGTGCTCTAGCGGCTCAAGAGACCCAGTACTTC.

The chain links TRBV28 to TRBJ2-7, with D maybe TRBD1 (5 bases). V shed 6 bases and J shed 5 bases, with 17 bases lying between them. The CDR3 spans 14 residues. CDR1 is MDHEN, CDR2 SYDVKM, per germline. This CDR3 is CASRRRWGLNEQYF. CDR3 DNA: TGTGCCAGCAGACGTCGTTGGGGCTTGAACGAGCAGTACTTC.

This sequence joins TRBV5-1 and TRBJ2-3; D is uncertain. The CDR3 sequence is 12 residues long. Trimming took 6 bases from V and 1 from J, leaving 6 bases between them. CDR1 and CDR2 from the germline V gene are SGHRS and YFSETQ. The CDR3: CASNQGTDTQYF. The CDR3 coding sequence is TGCGCCAGCAATCAGGGCACAGATACGCAGTATTTT.